The 15 T cell receptor beta chains in this list originate from one sample, sequenced in a study of blood T cells in healthy people across ages. Combining a sample-barcoded 5' primer with a J-beta primer mix, a second PCR ran for roughly 7 to 11 cycles. TCRdb called the 5' RACE reads again in MiXCR, with one record for every CDR3 protein. Here the sample spans nearly 1 million distinct CDR3 sequences, roughly half being singletons. The material sequenced was blood. These receptors came from an older woman in good health.

The chain uses TRBV28 and TRBJ2-1; 7 positions agree with TRBD1. Per the germline V gene, CDR1 is MDHEN and CDR2 is SYDVKM. V lost 6 bases, J lost 4 bases, and 9 bases stayed unmatched. There are 15 residues in the CDR3. CDR3 in DNA: TGTGCCAGCAGAAAATACAGGGGAACATACAATGAGCAGTTCTTC. This translates into CASRKYRGTYNEQFF. The full variable domain, in which reference TRBV28 and TRBJ2-1 provide the parts outside the CDR3, is DVKVTQSSRYLVKRTGEKVFLECVQDMDHENMFWYRQDPGLGLRLIYFSYDVKMKEKGDIPEGYSVSREKKERFSLILESASTNQTSMYLCASRKYRGTYNEQFFGPGTRLTVL.

This clonotype showed up just a few times. The CDR3 nucleotides are TGTGCCAGCAGTTTAGTTGGACTAGCGGGAGATACGCAGTATTTT. Residues: CASSLVGLAGDTQYF. This chain connects TRBV12-3 or TRBV12-4 to TRBJ2-3; 11 bases match TRBD2. The V segment lost 1 base and the J segment 5 bases; nucleotides outside the gene matches: 2. The CDR3 runs to 15 residues.

The sample holds a few counts of this clonotype. The chain combines TRBV28 with TRBJ2-3; no clear D. Trimming removed 8 bases at V and 2 bases at J, with 14 bases between. The CDR3 extends over 14 amino acids. Germline V gives CDR1 MDHEN, CDR2 SYDVKM. The CDR3 here is CASRLRLLTDTQYF. DNA for the CDR3: TGTGCCAGCCGGCTCCGTCTTCTCACAGATACGCAGTATTTT.

There are a few counts of this clonotype. This chain links TRBV3-1 with TRBJ2-5; D gene uncertain. V lost 4 bases and J 5 bases, leaving 11 bases between the germline ends. Germline lookup yields CDR1 LGHDT and CDR2 YNNKEL (reference sequence). This CDR3 has 13 amino acids. The CDR3 DNA is TGTGCCAGCAGCCCCAACCCCCCGGAGACCCAGTACTTC. This sequence encodes CASSPNPPETQYF.

The rearrangement links TRBV27 to TRBJ2-7; D is possibly TRBD1 (6 bases). CDR3 length equals 15 residues. The ends were cut back, 5 bases at V and 1 base at J, with 15 bases in the middle. Germline V lookup: CDR1 MNHEY, CDR2 SMNVEV (reference sequence). The CDR3 DNA sequence: TGTGCCAGCAGTCCCAGACAGGCTTCATCCTACGAGCAGTACTTC. Its translation: CASSPRQASSYEQYF.

This clonotype was counted between two and nine times. The CDR3 nucleotides are TGCAGTGCTAGAGATGACGGGGGGCGGGATGGCTACACCTTC. Translation: CSARDDGGRDGYTF. V usage is TRBV20-1 and J usage is TRBJ1-2; D is possibly TRBD1 (6 bases). Germline V gene lookup returns CDR1 DFQATT and CDR2 SNEGSKA (reference sequence). There are 14 residues in the CDR3. V was clipped by 0 bases and J by 6 bases, with 14 bases between them.

This chain links TRBV12-3 or TRBV12-4 with TRBJ2-7; the D call may be TRBD1 or TRBD2 (5 bases each). With the DNA end fitting TRBJ2-5 better, the J assignment may be wrong. The CDR3 consists of 14 residues. DNA for the CDR3: TGTGCCAGCAGTTTACGGGATTCTGGGGGGACCCAGTACTTC. Amino acids: CASSLRDSGGTQYF.

This clonotype has more than one count but fewer than ten. The CDR3 is CSDSRGRNEQFF. The CDR3 nucleotides are TGCAGCGACAGCCGGGGAAGGAATGAGCAGTTCTTC. The chain has TRBV29-1 and TRBJ2-1, with a tentative D call TRBD2 (5 bases). CDR1 SQVTM and CDR2 ANQGSEA come from the germline V gene. The CDR3 is 12 residues long. V lost 7 bases and J lost 7, with 14 bases in between.

This chain uses TRBV29-1 with TRBJ2-7; 15 bases align to TRBD2. The J call could be wrong; TRBJ2-5 is a better fit for the DNA end. Germline CDR1 and CDR2: SQVTM and ANQGSEA. This CDR3 region has 14 residues. The CDR3 spells CSVDPGLAGGTQYF. The CDR3 DNA reads as TGCAGCGTTGATCCGGGACTAGCGGGAGGGACCCAGTACTTC.

A few counts support this clonotype. This chain uses TRBV4-3 with TRBJ2-7; 8 bases fit TRBD1. The CDR3 loop spans 15 amino acids. Germline values: CDR1 LGHNA, CDR2 YSLEER. V lost 1 base to trimming and J lost 3 bases; unmatched junction nucleotides: 5. CDR3 sequence: CASSQAQGVGYEQYF. The CDR3 coding sequence is TGCGCCAGCAGCCAAGCACAGGGGGTCGGCTACGAGCAGTACTTC.

J is TRBJ2-7 and V is TRBV20-1; TRBD2 matches at 9 bases. The germline CDR1 and CDR2 sequences are DFQATT and SNEGSKA (reference sequence). V dropped 0 bases and J dropped 4; count of bases not matched to a gene: 19. This CDR3 is 19 amino acids long. CDR3 DNA: TGCAGTGCTAGAGATCCTCTTAGCGGGAGAGGTTCTAGTGGGTACGAGCAGTACTTC. Residues: CSARDPLSGRGSSGYEQYF.

Worth noting for this clonotype: Being one base from a much bigger clone, this may be a read error. The rearrangement uses TRBV20-1 and TRBJ2-1; the D gene is possibly TRBD2 (6 bases). V lost 1 base and J 2 bases, leaving 9 bases between the germline ends. There are 14 residues in the CDR3. The V gene's germline CDR1 is DFQATT and CDR2 SNEGSKA (reference sequence). This CDR3 reads CSARASATYNEQFF. The CDR3 region has the DNA TGCAGTGCTAGAGCTAGCGCGACCTACAATGAGCAGTTCTTC.

This sequence joins TRBV27 and TRBJ2-3; no firm D call. The V end was cut by 4 bases, the J end by 5 bases, with 7 bases between. The CDR3 has 12 residues. Germline loops: CDR1 MNHEY, CDR2 SMNVEV (reference sequence). CDR3 nucleotides: TGTGCCAGCAGTTCCTACAAAGATACGCAGTATTTT. Protein: CASSSYKDTQYF.

This chain links TRBV2 with TRBJ2-5, with 7 bases fitting TRBD1. This CDR3 region has 14 residues. Germline lookup yields CDR1 SNHLY and CDR2 FYNNEI. V lost 6 bases, J lost 1 base, and 5 bases stayed unmatched. CDR3 coding DNA: TGTGCCAGCAGAAAAGGGACAGCCCAAGAGACCCAGTACTTC. Its protein product is CASRKGTAQETQYF.

This clonotype was counted only a few times. The chain combines TRBV5-1 with TRBJ2-7; D might be TRBD1 or TRBD2, each matching 5 bases. CDR1 is SGHRS and CDR2 is YFSETQ in the germline V gene. V lost 1 base and J lost 0, with 11 bases in between. This CDR3 region has 15 residues. The CDR3 nucleotides are TGCGCCAGCAGCTTGTCGTTCGGGGCCTCCTACGAGCAGTACTTC. Encoded protein: CASSLSFGASYEQYF.